This TCR beta chain derives from a study of blood T cells in healthy people across ages. Whole-study findings and limits: Diversity was estimated from one million T cells, and these estimates were considered underestimates. Lack of knowledge of donor CMV status possibly confounded expanded clonotype changes.

This CDR3 has 16 residues. Between the trimmed V and J ends, which lost 6 bases and 6 bases, there was a span of 24 bases. About this clonotype: Its target is not known.

Each donor had around 11 milliliters of peripheral blood drawn. Then a second PCR, running about 7 to 11 cycles, was carried out with a sample-barcoded 5' primer and a J-beta primer mix. TCRdb independently ran MiXCR on the 5' RACE reads; one entry per CDR3 protein. The table lists hundreds of thousands of distinct CDR3 sequences, 45% to 50% of them singletons. Material: blood. This sequence was found in a woman in her fifties or sixties in good health. The chain has TRBV12-3 or TRBV12-4 and TRBJ2-7; weak D call: TRBD2 (6 bases). The CDR3 is CASSRGGGTLRGEQYF. The CDR3 DNA reads TGTGCCAGCAGCCGTGGCGGCGGGACCTTGCGGGGCGAGCAGTACTTC.